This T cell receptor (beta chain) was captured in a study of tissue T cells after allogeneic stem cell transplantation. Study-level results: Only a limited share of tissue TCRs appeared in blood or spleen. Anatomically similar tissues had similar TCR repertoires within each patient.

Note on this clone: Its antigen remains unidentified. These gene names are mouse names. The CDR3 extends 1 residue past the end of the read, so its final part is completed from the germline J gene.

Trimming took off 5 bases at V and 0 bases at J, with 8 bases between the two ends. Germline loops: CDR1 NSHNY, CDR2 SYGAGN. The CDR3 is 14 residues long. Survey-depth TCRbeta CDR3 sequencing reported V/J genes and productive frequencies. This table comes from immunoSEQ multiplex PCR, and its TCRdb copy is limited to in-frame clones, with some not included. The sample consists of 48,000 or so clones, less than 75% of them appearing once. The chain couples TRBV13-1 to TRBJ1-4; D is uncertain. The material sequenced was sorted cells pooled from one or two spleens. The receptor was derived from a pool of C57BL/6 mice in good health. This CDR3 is CASRTGISNERLFF. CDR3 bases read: TGTGCCAGCAGGACGGGAATTTCCAACGAAAGATTATTT.